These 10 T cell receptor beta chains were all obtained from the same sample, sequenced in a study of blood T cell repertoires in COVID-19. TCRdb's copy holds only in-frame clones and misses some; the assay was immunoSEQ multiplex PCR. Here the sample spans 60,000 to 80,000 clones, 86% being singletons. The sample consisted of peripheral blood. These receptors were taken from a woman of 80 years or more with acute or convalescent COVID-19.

The CDR3 coding sequence is TGTGCCAGCAGCGTCCTACTAGCGAGCACAGATACGCAGTATTTT. This codes for CASSVLLASTDTQYF. This rearrangement joins TRBV2 to TRBJ2-3, with 7 positions matching TRBD2. The CDR3 has 15 residues. V lost 6 bases to trimming and J lost 0 bases; unmatched junction nucleotides: 6. The germline V gene encodes CDR1 SNHLY and CDR2 FYNNEI.

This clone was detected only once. The DNA of the CDR3 is TGCGCCAGCAGCCTCGGGGAATACAATGAGCAGTTCTTC. Its translation: CASSLGEYNEQFF. The chain couples TRBV5-1 to TRBJ2-1; D might be TRBD2 (5 bases). Germline lookup yields CDR1 SGHRS and CDR2 YFSETQ. CDR3 length: 13 residues. Trimming left V 4 bases short and J 4 bases short, with 9 bases between.

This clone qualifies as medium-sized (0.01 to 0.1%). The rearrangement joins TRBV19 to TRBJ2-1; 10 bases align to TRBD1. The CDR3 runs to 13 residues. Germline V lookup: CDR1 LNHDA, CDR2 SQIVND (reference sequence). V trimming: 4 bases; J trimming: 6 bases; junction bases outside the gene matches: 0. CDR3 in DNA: TGTGCCAGTAGTAGGACAGGGGGCAATGAGCAGTTCTTC. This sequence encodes CASSRTGGNEQFF.

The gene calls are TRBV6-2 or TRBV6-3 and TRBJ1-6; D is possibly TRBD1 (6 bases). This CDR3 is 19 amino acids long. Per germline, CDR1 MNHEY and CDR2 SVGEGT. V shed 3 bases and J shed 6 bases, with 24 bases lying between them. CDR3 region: CASSYPPADRTSLNSPLHF. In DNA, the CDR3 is TGTGCCAGCAGTTATCCTCCCGCCGACAGGACCTCCCTTAATTCACCCCTCCACTTT.

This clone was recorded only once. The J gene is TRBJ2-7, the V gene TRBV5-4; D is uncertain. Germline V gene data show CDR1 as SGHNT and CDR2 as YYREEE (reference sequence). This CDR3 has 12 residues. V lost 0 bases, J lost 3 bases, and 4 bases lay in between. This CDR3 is CASSLDGYEQYF. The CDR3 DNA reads TGTGCCAGCAGCTTGGACGGCTACGAGCAGTACTTC. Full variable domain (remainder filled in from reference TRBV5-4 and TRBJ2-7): ETGVTQSPTHLIKTRGQQVTLRCSSQSGHNTVSWYQQALGQGPQFIFQYYREEENGRGNFPPRFSGLQFPNYSSELNVNALELDDSALYLCASSLDGYEQYFGPGTRLTVT.

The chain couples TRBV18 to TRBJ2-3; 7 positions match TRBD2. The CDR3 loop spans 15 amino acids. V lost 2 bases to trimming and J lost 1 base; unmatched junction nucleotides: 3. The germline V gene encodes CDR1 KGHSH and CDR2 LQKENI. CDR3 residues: CASSPRAGGTDTQYF. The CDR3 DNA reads TGTGCCAGCTCACCAAGGGCGGGGGGCACAGATACGCAGTATTTT. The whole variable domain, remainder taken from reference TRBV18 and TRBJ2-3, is NAGVMQNPRHLVRRRGQEARLRCSPMKGHSHVYWYRQLPEEGLKFMVYLQKENIIDESGMPKERFSAEFPKEGPSILRIQQVVRGDSAAYFCASSPRAGGTDTQYFGPGTRLTVL.

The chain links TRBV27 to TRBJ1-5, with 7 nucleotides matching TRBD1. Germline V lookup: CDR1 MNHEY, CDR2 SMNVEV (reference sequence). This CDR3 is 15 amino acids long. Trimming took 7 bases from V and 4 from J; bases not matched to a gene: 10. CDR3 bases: TGTGCCAGCAAGGGGAGGACAGGCGGAAATCAGCCCCAGCATTTT. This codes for CASKGRTGGNQPQHF.

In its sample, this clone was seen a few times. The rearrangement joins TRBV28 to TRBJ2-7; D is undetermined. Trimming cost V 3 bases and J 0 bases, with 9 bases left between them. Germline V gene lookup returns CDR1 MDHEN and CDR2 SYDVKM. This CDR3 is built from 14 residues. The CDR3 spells CASSFTQNSYEQYF. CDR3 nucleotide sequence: TGTGCCAGCAGTTTCACCCAGAACTCCTACGAGCAGTACTTC.

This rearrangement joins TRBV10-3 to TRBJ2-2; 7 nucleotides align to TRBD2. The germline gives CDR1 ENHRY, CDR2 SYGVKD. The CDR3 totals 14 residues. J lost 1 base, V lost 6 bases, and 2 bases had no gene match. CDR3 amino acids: CAIRSGENTGELFF. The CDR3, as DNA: TGTGCCATCAGGAGCGGGGAGAACACCGGGGAGCTGTTTTTT.

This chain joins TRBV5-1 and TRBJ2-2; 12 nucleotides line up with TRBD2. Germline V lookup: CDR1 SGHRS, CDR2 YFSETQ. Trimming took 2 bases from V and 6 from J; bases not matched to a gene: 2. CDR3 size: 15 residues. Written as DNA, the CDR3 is TGCGCCAGCAGCTTTCTAGCGGGAGGGCCCGGGGAGCTGTTTTTT. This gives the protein CASSFLAGGPGELFF. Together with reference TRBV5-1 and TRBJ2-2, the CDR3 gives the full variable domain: KAGVTQTPRYLIKTRGQQVTLSCSPISGHRSVSWYQQTPGQGLQFLFEYFSETQRNKGNFPGRFSGRQFSNSRSEMNVSTLELGDSALYLCASSFLAGGPGELFFGEGSRLTVL.